One and the same sample provided the 25 T cell receptor beta chains below, sequenced in a study of blood T cell repertoires in COVID-19. Profiled with immunoSEQ multiplex PCR; TCRdb holds only in-frame clones, not every one. The sample lists over 300,000 clones; roughly 89% were seen once. The sequenced sample consisted of peripheral blood. Receptors originate from a man aged 18 to 30 with active or convalescent COVID-19.

This chain's CDR3 is CASSFRTGLLNYGYTF. The CDR3 bases are TGTGCCAGCAGCTTCCGGACAGGGCTCTTGAACTATGGCTACACCTTC. V gene TRBV7-8 combines with J gene TRBJ1-2, with 8 bases matching TRBD1. V was clipped by 3 bases and J by 2 bases; unmatched bases: 8. Germline V gene data show CDR1 as SGHVS and CDR2 as FQNEAQ. The CDR3 length is 16 residues.

The V gene is TRBV7-2, the J gene TRBJ1-1; the match to TRBD1 covers 10 bases. The CDR3 sequence is 17 residues long. Per the germline V gene, CDR1 is SGHTA and CDR2 is FQGNSA. V lost 5 bases, J lost 5 bases, and 14 bases stayed unmatched. CDR3 in amino acids: CASSPGQWTGGRTEAFF. The CDR3 bases are TGTGCCAGCAGCCCAGGTCAATGGACAGGGGGACGTACTGAAGCTTTCTTT.

The J gene is TRBJ2-7, the V gene TRBV2; 10 bases fit TRBD1. Per the germline V gene, CDR1 is SNHLY and CDR2 is FYNNEI. V was pared by 7 bases and J by 5 bases, with 5 bases of the junction left unmatched. This CDR3 is built from 13 residues. For the CDR3, the DNA is TGTGCCAGCATCCGGGACAGGGGAAACGAGCAGTACTTC. This codes for CASIRDRGNEQYF.

This chain joins TRBV7-9 and TRBJ2-5, with TRBD2 as a possible D gene (6 bases). There are 13 residues in the CDR3. V lost 2 bases, J lost 6 bases, and 10 bases lay in between. Per germline, CDR1 SEHNR and CDR2 FQNEAQ (reference sequence). The CDR3 region is CASSLYAGQTQYF. CDR3 bases: TGTGCCAGCAGCTTATACGCGGGGCAGACCCAGTACTTC.

J is TRBJ2-3 and V is TRBV6-5, with a possible D match to TRBD2 (5 bases). CDR3 length: 12 residues. Per germline, CDR1 MNHEY and CDR2 SVGAGI. V was cut by 5 bases and J by 4 bases, with 7 bases left in between. The CDR3 region has the DNA TGTGCCAGCAGTACTAGGGCAGATACGCAGTATTTT. Amino acid sequence: CASSTRADTQYF.

The V gene is TRBV5-8, the J gene TRBJ1-5; 9 bases match TRBD1. Trimming cost V 0 bases and J 3 bases; bases outside gene matches: 1. Germline V gives CDR1 SGHTS, CDR2 YDEGEE. The CDR3 spans 15 residues. The CDR3 here is CASSLGDRANQPQHF. CDR3 DNA: TGTGCCAGCAGCTTGGGGGACAGGGCCAATCAGCCCCAGCATTTT.

This sequence joins TRBV11-3 and TRBJ2-5; no reliable D call. Trimming stripped 2 bases from V and 4 bases from J, with 5 bases between. This CDR3 is 12 amino acids long. The germline V gene encodes CDR1 SGHNT and CDR2 YENEEA. CDR3 amino acids: CASSLSGETQYF. CDR3 sequence (DNA): TGTGCCAGCAGCTTATCGGGAGAGACCCAGTACTTC.

The rearrangement joins TRBV9 to TRBJ2-1; 8 positions match TRBD2. This CDR3 contains 17 residues. Trimming took 0 bases from V and 1 from J; bases not matched to a gene: 6. CDR1 and CDR2 from the germline V gene are SGDLS and YYNGEE. Here the CDR3 reads CASSVVGGATSYNEQFF. In nucleotides, the CDR3 is TGTGCCAGCAGCGTAGTCGGGGGGGCTACTTCCTACAATGAGCAGTTCTTC.

This clone came up a few times. In nucleotides, the CDR3 is TGTGCCAGCAGTCTATTCCCGGGGGTAAACACCGGGGAGCTGTTTTTT. Encoded protein: CASSLFPGVNTGELFF. The rearrangement links TRBV28 to TRBJ2-2; tentative D call: TRBD2 (6 bases). V was shortened by 5 bases and J by 2 bases, with 15 bases between the two germline ends. The germline gives CDR1 MDHEN, CDR2 SYDVKM. The CDR3 extends over 16 amino acids.

The chain couples TRBV27 to TRBJ2-3, with no clear D. The germline gives CDR1 MNHEY, CDR2 SMNVEV (reference sequence). The CDR3 covers 15 residues. V dropped 1 base and J dropped 1 base, with 9 bases sitting between them. This chain's CDR3 is CASSLLRRGTDTQYF. The CDR3 nucleotides are TGTGCCAGCAGTTTATTGCGGAGAGGCACAGATACGCAGTATTTT.

The chain has TRBV6-6 and TRBJ1-5, with 8 bases lining up with TRBD1. Unmatched junction bases numbered 13, after V lost 5 bases and J lost 4 bases. The CDR3 length is 17 residues. Germline CDR1 and CDR2: MNHNY and SVGAGI (reference sequence). CDR3 sequence: CASSPSNYRGSNQPQHF. CDR3 nucleotide sequence: TGTGCCAGCAGTCCGAGTAATTACAGGGGGTCAAATCAGCCCCAGCATTTT.

This clone was counted only a few times. The rearrangement links TRBV6-1 to TRBJ2-2, with unresolved D. V shed 2 bases and J shed 4 bases, with 14 bases lying between them. Germline V gene data show CDR1 as MNHNS and CDR2 as SASEGT. This CDR3 is built from 16 residues. Here the CDR3 DNA reads TGTGCCAGCAGTGAATGGGTTCTGAGGATCACCGGGGAGCTGTTTTTT. Translation gives CASSEWVLRITGELFF.

The chain is built from TRBV20-1 and TRBJ2-5; 8 nucleotides match TRBD1. Germline CDR1 DFQATT, CDR2 SNEGSKA (reference sequence). J was trimmed by 4 bases and V by 7 bases; bases with no gene match: 11. This CDR3 contains 14 residues. This CDR3 reads CSGSGQGRRETQYF. In nucleotides, the CDR3 is TGCAGTGGTAGTGGACAGGGCAGGCGAGAGACCCAGTACTTC.

The CDR3 sequence: CASSVATGTGNTIYF. CDR3 coding DNA: TGTGCCAGCAGCGTAGCAACAGGGACTGGAAACACCATATATTTT. The chain couples TRBV9 to TRBJ1-3; perhaps TRBD1 as D (6 bases). The CDR3 sequence is 15 residues long. Trimming took off 0 bases at V and 2 bases at J, with 9 bases between the two ends. The germline V gene has CDR1 SGDLS and CDR2 YYNGEE.

The J gene is TRBJ1-6, the V gene TRBV7-3; 8 positions agree with TRBD1. Trimming removed 5 bases from V and 10 bases from J; junction bases left unmatched: 7. Germline lookup yields CDR1 SGHTA and CDR2 FQGTGA. The CDR3 runs to 14 residues. CDR3 sequence: CASSKTGGGSPLHF. In DNA form, the CDR3 reads TGTGCCAGCAGCAAAACAGGGGGAGGCTCACCCCTCCACTTT.

The CDR3 DNA reads as TGTGCCAGCGGGACACTTGACTCTGGAAACACCATATATTTT. As protein: CASGTLDSGNTIYF. The rearrangement joins TRBV27 to TRBJ1-3; a weak D match, TRBD1 (6 bases). Trimming left V 8 bases short and J 0 bases short, with 11 bases between. The CDR3 runs 14 residues. Germline V gene sequence: CDR1 MNHEY, CDR2 SMNVEV (reference sequence).

V is TRBV7-9 and J is TRBJ1-1; TRBD1 aligns across 7 bases. The ends lost 4 bases at V and 7 bases at J; junction bases unmatched: 9. CDR3 length equals 14 residues. CDR1 and CDR2 (germline): SEHNR, FQNEAQ (reference sequence). This chain's CDR3 is CASSYRTGLFEAFF. In DNA, the CDR3 is TGTGCCAGCAGCTACAGGACAGGACTCTTTGAAGCTTTCTTT.

This chain links TRBV7-9 with TRBJ1-2, with D possibly TRBD1 on 5 matching bases. Germline assignment: CDR1 SEHNR and CDR2 FQNEAQ (reference sequence). V was shortened by 4 bases and J by 1 base, with 19 bases between the two germline ends. This CDR3 is 17 amino acids long. The chain's CDR3 is CASSSGTADYHNYGYTF. The DNA for the CDR3 is TGTGCCAGCAGCTCAGGGACGGCGGACTATCATAACTATGGCTACACCTTC.

This chain uses TRBV6-5 with TRBJ1-5; TRBD1 aligns across 8 bases. The CDR3 totals 13 residues. J was trimmed by 3 bases and V by 8 bases; bases with no gene match: 3. Germline CDR1 and CDR2: MNHEY and SVGAGI. The CDR3 here is CASGRGPNQPQHF. The CDR3 region has the DNA TGTGCCAGCGGCAGGGGGCCCAATCAGCCCCAGCATTTT.

The chain links TRBV9 to TRBJ1-1; the match to TRBD1 covers 7 bases. Trimming cost V 4 bases and J 1 base; bases outside gene matches: 7. Germline CDR1 and CDR2: SGDLS and YYNGEE. The CDR3 is 15 residues long. The CDR3 nucleotides are TGTGCCAGCAGCTTAACAGGGGTTCCGAACACTGAAGCTTTCTTT. Residues: CASSLTGVPNTEAFF.

The genes are TRBV4-1 and TRBJ1-2; possibly TRBD1 for D (5 bases). Germline V gives CDR1 MGHRA, CDR2 YSYEKL. CDR3 size: 16 residues. V lost 1 base, J lost 5 bases, and 17 bases lay in between. CDR3 region: CASSQGDRHSVYGYTF. The CDR3 region has the DNA TGCGCCAGCAGCCAAGGAGACAGACACTCAGTATATGGCTACACCTTC.

This chain links TRBV19 with TRBJ2-7, with no clear D. The CDR3 has 13 residues. CDR1 is LNHDA and CDR2 is SQIVND in the germline V gene (reference sequence). Trimming shortened V by 5 bases and J by 0 bases, and 8 bases separated the two germline ends. CDR3 in amino acids: CASSALDSYEQYF. In DNA, the CDR3 is TGTGCCAGTAGTGCCTTAGACTCCTACGAGCAGTACTTC. Looking up the rest from reference TRBV19 and TRBJ2-7 gives the full variable domain: DGGITQSPKYLFRKEGQNVTLSCEQNLNHDAMYWYRQDPGQGLRLIYYSQIVNDFQKGDIAEGYSVSREKKESFPLTVTSAQKNPTAFYLCASSALDSYEQYFGPGTRLTVT.

This chain joins TRBV19 and TRBJ1-2; 10 bases line up with TRBD1. Germline CDR1 is LNHDA and CDR2 is SQIVND (reference sequence). The CDR3 length is 14 residues. J was trimmed by 8 bases and V by 6 bases; bases with no gene match: 9. The CDR3 here is CASRTGQGVIGYTF. As DNA, the CDR3 is TGTGCCAGTAGAACCGGACAGGGGGTGATAGGCTACACCTTC.

This sequence joins TRBV11-1 and TRBJ2-2, with 9 nucleotides matching TRBD2. Germline CDR1 and CDR2: SGHAT and FQDESV (reference sequence). The J segment lost 5 bases and the V segment lost 5 bases, leaving 9 bases of the junction unmatched. The CDR3 runs 16 residues. The CDR3 sequence is CASSQEAGGRTGELFF. The CDR3 DNA follows: TGTGCCAGCAGCCAAGAGGCGGGGGGGCGGACCGGGGAGCTGTTTTTT.

As regards this clone: At the DNA level, this CDR3 is encoded by other sequences in the same sample as well. V gene TRBV28 combines with J gene TRBJ1-3; D is perhaps TRBD1 (6 bases). V was shortened by 6 bases and J by 2 bases, with 11 bases between the two germline ends. Germline V CDR1 and CDR2: MDHEN, SYDVKM. The CDR3 spans 14 residues. DNA of the CDR3: TGTGCCAGCAGCCAAGGGGGTACTGGAAACACCATATATTTT. Amino acid sequence: CASSQGGTGNTIYF.